The rows below give T cell receptor beta chains drawn from one sample of a study of T cell responses to AZD1222 COVID-19 vaccine. The method was immunoSEQ multiplex PCR; TCRdb's version includes in-frame clones alone and lacks a portion of them. The sample lists about 79,000 clones, around 82% seen once, with around 20% in the top ten. The sequencing used peripheral blood, collected on day 0 of AZD1222 vaccination. The receptors come from an adult in good health. Each CDR3 is given with its conserved first and last residue. The D gene is left open where the match is weak. A row's size may be missing; if present it is once, few, many or a size class.

d_call,j_call,v_call,clone_size,cdr3_nt,cdr3_aa
.,TRBJ1-5,TRBV19,.,TGTGCCACAAGGACAGCCGGCGATCAGCCCCAGCATTTT,CATRTAGDQPQHF
.,TRBJ1-1,TRBV29-1,once,TGCAGCGTTCAGGGCCCTGAAGCTTTCTTT,CSVQGPEAFF
.,TRBJ2-7,TRBV7-9,.,TGTGCCAGCAGCTTAGGGGCCAATTTCTCCTACGAGCAGTACTTC,CASSLGANFSYEQYF
TRBD2,TRBJ2-5,TRBV2,few,TGTGCCAGCAAGCGGGAGGGGGAGACCCAGTACTTC,CASKREGETQYF
TRBD1,TRBJ2-3,TRBV4-2,.,TGTGCCAGCAGCCAAGCGACAGGGGGCGGAGATACGCAGTATTTT,CASSQATGGGDTQYF
.,TRBJ2-3,TRBV29-1,.,TGCAGCGTTGCGACAGGTCAGACAGATACGCAGTATTTT,CSVATGQTDTQYF
TRBD1,TRBJ1-4,TRBV15,once,TGTGCCACCAGCAGAGAGGCAGGGGGCGCAGAAAAACTGTTTTTT,CATSREAGGAEKLFF
TRBD1,TRBJ2-5,TRBV18,.,TGTGCCAGCTCATTAGGGGGCTACCAAGAGACCCAGTACTTC,CASSLGGYQETQYF
TRBD1,TRBJ1-1,TRBV5-1,.,TGCGCCAGCAGCTTCCAGGGGGACACTGAAGCTTTCTTT,CASSFQGDTEAFF
.,TRBJ2-7,TRBV3-1/TRBV3-2,.,TGTGCCAGCAGCCAAGGTGGGTCAGCCCGCGCCCATAGCTACGAGCAGTACTTC,CASSQGGSARAHSYEQYF
.,TRBJ1-3,TRBV7-8,.,TGTGCCAGCAGCCTAGAGGGTTTCGGTGGAAACACCATATATTTT,CASSLEGFGGNTIYF
.,TRBJ2-3,TRBV5-6,.,TGTGCCAGCAGCTGGGGGAGGGATACGCAGTATTTT,CASSWGRDTQYF
TRBD1,TRBJ2-3,TRBV7-8,few,TGTGCCAGCAGCTCCCTAGGGGGACAGGGTTCAGATACGCAGTATTTT,CASSSLGGQGSDTQYF
TRBD2,TRBJ2-7,TRBV28,.,TGTGCCAGCGGTACTAGCGGGCGGTACGAGCAGTACTTC,CASGTSGRYEQYF
.,TRBJ1-2,TRBV3-1/TRBV3-2,.,TGTGCCAGCAGCCAAGATATGAGGGGTGGCGGCTACACCTTC,CASSQDMRGGGYTF
.,TRBJ2-7,TRBV3-1/TRBV3-2,.,TGTGCCAGCAGCCAAGATTCGCAGGGTTTGGGAGAGCAGTACTTC,CASSQDSQGLGEQYF
TRBD1,TRBJ1-4,TRBV7-7,.,TGTGCCAGCAGCAATGGGGGACAGGGGGCGCTTACTAATGAAAAACTGTTTTTT,CASSNGGQGALTNEKLFF
.,TRBJ2-7,TRBV3-1/TRBV3-2,.,TGTGCCAGCAGCCAAGATCGTCTGGACAAGCAGTACTTC,CASSQDRLDKQYF
.,TRBJ1-2,TRBV3-1/TRBV3-2,.,TGTGCCAGCAGCCAAGATCCGCAGGGGACCCTGGGCTACACCTTC,CASSQDPQGTLGYTF
TRBD2,TRBJ2-1,TRBV4-1,.,TGCGCCAGCAGCCAAGGGACCCTAGCGGGAGGTGTGGGCGAGCAGTTCTTC,CASSQGTLAGGVGEQFF
.,TRBJ2-7,TRBV6-5,.,TGTGCCAGCGCCTCTGAGTTTCAGACGGGGTACGAGCAGTACTTC,CASASEFQTGYEQYF
TRBD1,TRBJ1-1,TRBV30,few,TGTGCCTGGAGCGCCGGGACAGGCAACACTGAAGCTTTCTTT,CAWSAGTGNTEAFF
TRBD1,TRBJ1-2,TRBV2,.,TGTGCCAGCAGAGAGGACAGGTTCGGTGGCTACACCTTC,CASREDRFGGYTF
.,TRBJ2-5,TRBV7-8,.,TGTGCCAGCAGCTCCTGGAGTAGCGTTCAGTACTTC,CASSSWSSVQYF
TRBD2,TRBJ2-1,TRBV5-5,.,TGTGCCAGCAGCCAGGGTGGATTAGCGGGCCACAATGAGCAGTTCTTC,CASSQGGLAGHNEQFF
.,TRBJ2-2,TRBV11-1,few,TGTGCCAGCAGCTTACCCACCCAGGGAGTCACCGGGGAGCTGTTTTTT,CASSLPTQGVTGELFF